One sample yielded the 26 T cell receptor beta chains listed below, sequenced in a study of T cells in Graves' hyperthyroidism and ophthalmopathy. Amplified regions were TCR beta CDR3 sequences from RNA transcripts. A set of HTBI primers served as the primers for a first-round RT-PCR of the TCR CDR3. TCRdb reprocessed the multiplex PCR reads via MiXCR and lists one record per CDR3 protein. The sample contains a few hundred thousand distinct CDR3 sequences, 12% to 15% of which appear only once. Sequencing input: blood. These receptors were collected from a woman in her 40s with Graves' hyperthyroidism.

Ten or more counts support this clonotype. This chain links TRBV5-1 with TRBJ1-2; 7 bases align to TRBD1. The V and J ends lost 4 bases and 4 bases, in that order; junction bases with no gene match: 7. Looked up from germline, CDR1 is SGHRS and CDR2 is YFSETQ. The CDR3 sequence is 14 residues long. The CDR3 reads CASSDRQGIYGYTF. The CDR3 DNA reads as TGCGCCAGCAGCGATCGACAGGGAATCTATGGCTACACCTTC.

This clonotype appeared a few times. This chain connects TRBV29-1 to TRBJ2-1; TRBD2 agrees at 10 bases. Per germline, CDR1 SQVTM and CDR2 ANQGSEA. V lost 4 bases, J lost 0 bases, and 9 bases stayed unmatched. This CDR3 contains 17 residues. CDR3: CSVGGSGRSDSYNEQFF. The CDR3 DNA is TGCAGCGTTGGGGGTAGCGGGAGGTCCGACTCCTACAATGAGCAGTTCTTC.

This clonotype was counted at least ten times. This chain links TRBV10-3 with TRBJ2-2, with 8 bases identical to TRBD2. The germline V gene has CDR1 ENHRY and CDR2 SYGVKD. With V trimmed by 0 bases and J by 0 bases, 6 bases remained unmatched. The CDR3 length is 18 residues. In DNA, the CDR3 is TGTGCCATCAGTGAGTCGAAGCTAGCGGGTACGAACACCGGGGAGCTGTTTTTT. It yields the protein CAISESKLAGTNTGELFF.

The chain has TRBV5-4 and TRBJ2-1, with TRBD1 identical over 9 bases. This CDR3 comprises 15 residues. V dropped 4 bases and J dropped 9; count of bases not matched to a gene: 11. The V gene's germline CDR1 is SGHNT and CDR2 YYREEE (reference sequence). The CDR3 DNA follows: TGTGCCAGCAGCGGCCGGGACAGGGAGGGAGGTGAGCAGTTCTTC. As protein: CASSGRDREGGEQFF.

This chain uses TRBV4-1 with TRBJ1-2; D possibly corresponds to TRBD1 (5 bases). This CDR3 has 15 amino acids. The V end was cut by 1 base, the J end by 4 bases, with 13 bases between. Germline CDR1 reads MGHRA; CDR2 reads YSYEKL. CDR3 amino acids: CASSQVAGIIYGYTF. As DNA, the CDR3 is TGCGCCAGCAGCCAAGTGGCAGGGATCATCTATGGCTACACCTTC.

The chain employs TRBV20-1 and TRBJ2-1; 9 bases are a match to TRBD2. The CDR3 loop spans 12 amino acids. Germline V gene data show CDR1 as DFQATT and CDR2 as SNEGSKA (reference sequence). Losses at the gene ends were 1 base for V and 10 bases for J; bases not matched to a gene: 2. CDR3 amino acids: CSARGLAGEQFF. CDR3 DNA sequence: TGCAGTGCTAGAGGGCTAGCGGGGGAGCAGTTCTTC.

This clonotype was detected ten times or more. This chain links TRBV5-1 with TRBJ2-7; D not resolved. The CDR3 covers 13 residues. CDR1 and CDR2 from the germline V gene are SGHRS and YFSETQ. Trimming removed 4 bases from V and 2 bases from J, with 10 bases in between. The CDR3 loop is CASSPDAAYEQYF. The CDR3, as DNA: TGCGCCAGCAGCCCGGACGCAGCCTACGAGCAGTACTTC. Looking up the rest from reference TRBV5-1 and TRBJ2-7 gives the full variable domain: KAGVTQTPRYLIKTRGQQVTLSCSPISGHRSVSWYQQTPGQGLQFLFEYFSETQRNKGNFPGRFSGRQFSNSRSEMNVSTLELGDSALYLCASSPDAAYEQYFGPGTRLTVT.

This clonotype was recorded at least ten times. This chain's CDR3 is CASSLAPPGSGSGNTIYF. The CDR3 DNA reads TGTGCCAGCAGTTTAGCGCCTCCGGGATCGGGGTCTGGAAACACCATATATTTT. The chain joins TRBV12-3 or TRBV12-4 to TRBJ1-3; D is ambiguous. The CDR3 totals 18 residues. Trimming left V 0 bases short and J 1 base short, with 16 bases between.

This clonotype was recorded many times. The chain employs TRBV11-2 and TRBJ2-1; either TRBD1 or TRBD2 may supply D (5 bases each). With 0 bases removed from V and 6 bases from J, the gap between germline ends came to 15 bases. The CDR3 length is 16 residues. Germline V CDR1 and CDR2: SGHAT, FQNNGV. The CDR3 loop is CASSLDSGPSGNEQFF. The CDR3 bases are TGTGCCAGCAGCTTAGACTCGGGACCCAGCGGCAATGAGCAGTTCTTC. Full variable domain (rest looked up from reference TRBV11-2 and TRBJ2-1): EAGVAQSPRYKIIEKRQSVAFWCNPISGHATLYWYQQILGQGPKLLIQFQNNGVVDDSQLPKDRFSAERLKGVDSTLKIQPAKLEDSAVYLCASSLDSGPSGNEQFFGPGTRLTVL.

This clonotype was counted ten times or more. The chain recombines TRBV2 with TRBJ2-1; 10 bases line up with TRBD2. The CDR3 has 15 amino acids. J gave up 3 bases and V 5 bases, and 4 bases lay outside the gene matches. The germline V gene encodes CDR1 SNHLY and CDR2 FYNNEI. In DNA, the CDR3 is TGTGCCAGCAGTAAACTAGCGGGATTCTACAATGAGCAGTTCTTC. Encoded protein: CASSKLAGFYNEQFF.

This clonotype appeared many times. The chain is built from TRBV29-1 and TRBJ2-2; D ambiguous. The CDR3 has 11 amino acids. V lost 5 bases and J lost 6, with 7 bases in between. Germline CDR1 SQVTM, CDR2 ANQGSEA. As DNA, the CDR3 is TGCAGCGTTTCGGCGGCCGGGGAGCTGTTTTTT. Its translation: CSVSAAGELFF.

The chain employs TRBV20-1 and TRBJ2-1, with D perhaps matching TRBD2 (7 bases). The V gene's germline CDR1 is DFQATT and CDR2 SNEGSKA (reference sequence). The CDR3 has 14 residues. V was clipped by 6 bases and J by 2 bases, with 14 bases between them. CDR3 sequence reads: CSAGGGTTYNEQFF. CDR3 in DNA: TGCAGTGCCGGAGGGGGGACTACCTACAATGAGCAGTTCTTC.

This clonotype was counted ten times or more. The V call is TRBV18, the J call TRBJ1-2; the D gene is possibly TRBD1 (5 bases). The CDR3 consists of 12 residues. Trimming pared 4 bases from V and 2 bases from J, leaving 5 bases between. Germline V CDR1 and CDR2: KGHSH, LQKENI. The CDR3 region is CASSQGNYGYTF. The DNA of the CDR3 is TGTGCCAGCTCACAGGGGAACTATGGCTACACCTTC.

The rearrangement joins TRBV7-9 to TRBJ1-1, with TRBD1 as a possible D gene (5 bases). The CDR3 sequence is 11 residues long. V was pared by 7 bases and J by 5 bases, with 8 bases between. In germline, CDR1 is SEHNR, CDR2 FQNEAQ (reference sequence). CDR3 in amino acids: CASMGGTEAFF. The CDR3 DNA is TGTGCCAGCATGGGGGGGACTGAAGCTTTCTTT.

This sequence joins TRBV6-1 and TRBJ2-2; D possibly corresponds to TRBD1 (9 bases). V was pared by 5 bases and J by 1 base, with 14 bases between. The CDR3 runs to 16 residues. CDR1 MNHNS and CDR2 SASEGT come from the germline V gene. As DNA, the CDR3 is TGTGCCAGCAGTCGGGAGGGACAGGGGAACACCGGGGAGCTGTTTTTT. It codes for CASSREGQGNTGELFF.

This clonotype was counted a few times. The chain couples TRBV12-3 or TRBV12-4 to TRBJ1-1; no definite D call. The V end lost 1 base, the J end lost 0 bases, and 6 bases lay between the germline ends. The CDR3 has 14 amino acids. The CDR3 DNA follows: TGTGCCAGCAGTTTAGAGGCGTTGAACACTGAAGCTTTCTTT. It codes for CASSLEALNTEAFF.

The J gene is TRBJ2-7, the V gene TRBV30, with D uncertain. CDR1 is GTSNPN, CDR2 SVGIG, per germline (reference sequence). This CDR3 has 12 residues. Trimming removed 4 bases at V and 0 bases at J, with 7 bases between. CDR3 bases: TGTGCCTGGAATCTAGACTCCTACGAGCAGTACTTC. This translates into CAWNLDSYEQYF.

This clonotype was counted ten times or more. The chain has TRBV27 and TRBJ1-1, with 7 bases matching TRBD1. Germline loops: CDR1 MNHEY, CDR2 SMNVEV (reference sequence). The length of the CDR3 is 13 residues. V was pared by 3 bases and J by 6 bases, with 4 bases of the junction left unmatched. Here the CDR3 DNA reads TGTGCCAGCAGTTTTTCGCAGGGGGCTGAAGCTTTCTTT. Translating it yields CASSFSQGAEAFF.

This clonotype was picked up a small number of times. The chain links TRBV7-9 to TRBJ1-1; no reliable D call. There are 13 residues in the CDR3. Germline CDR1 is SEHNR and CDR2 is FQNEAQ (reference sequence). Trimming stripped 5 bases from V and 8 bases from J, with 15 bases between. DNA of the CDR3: TGTGCCAGCAGCCAAGCCGCCGGAGGGGAAGCTTTCTTT. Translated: CASSQAAGGEAFF.

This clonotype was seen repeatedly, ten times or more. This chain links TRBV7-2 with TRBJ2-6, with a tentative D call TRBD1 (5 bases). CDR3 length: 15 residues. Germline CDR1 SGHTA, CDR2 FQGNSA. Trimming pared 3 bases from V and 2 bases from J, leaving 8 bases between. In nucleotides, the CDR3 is TGTGCCAGCAGCTTGATGGGGCCTGGGGCCAACGTCCTGACTTTC. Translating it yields CASSLMGPGANVLTF.

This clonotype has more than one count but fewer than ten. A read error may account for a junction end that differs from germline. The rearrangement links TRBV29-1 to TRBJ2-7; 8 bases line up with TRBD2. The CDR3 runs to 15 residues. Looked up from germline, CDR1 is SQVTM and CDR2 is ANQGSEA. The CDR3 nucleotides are TGCAGCGTTGAAGATCGGAGCGGGAGCTCCCACGAGCAGTACTTC. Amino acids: CSVEDRSGSSHEQYF.

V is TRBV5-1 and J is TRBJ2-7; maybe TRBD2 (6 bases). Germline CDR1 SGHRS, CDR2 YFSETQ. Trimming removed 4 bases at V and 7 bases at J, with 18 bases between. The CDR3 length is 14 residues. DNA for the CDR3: TGCGCCAGCAGCCCTTCGGGAGCCTCCCTAGAGCAGTACTTC. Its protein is CASSPSGASLEQYF.

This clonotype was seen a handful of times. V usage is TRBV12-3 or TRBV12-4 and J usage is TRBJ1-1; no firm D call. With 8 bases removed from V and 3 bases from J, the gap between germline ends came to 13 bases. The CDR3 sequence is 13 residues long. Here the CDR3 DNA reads TGTGCCAGCCAGTCCAGGTCGGACACTGAAGCTTTCTTT. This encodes CASQSRSDTEAFF.

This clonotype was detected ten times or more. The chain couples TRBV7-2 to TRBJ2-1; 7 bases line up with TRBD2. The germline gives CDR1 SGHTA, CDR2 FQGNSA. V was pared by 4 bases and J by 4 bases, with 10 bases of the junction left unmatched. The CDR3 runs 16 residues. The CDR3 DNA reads TGTGCCAGCAGCTCGTCTTCGGGGGGACTATACAATGAGCAGTTCTTC. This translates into CASSSSSGGLYNEQFF.

CDR3 sequence: CASSGTRSEKLFF. CDR3 DNA sequence: TGTGCCAGCAGTGGGACACGGTCCGAAAAACTGTTTTTT. This chain joins TRBV6-1 and TRBJ1-4; D is perhaps TRBD1 (5 bases). CDR1 and CDR2 (germline): MNHNS, SASEGT. The CDR3 runs 13 residues. Trimming took 4 bases from V and 8 from J, leaving 11 bases between them.

The CDR3 protein is CASSETGSKYEQYF. CDR3 DNA: TGTGCCAGCAGTGAGACAGGGTCAAAGTACGAGCAGTACTTC. This chain uses TRBV6-1 with TRBJ2-7, with 7 bases fitting TRBD1. This CDR3 has 14 residues. Germline V gene data show CDR1 as MNHNS and CDR2 as SASEGT. After removal of 3 bases from V and 4 bases from J, the junction contained 6 bases not matched to a gene.